The 5 T cell receptor beta chains below come from one sample, sequenced in a study of T-cell reconstitution after alpha-beta-depleted transplantation in children. Using unique molecular identifiers, the investigators prepared the TCRbeta library. MiXCR, run by TCRdb on the PCR reads, gives a single entry per CDR3 protein. This table has hundreds of thousands of distinct CDR3 sequences, 10% to 15% appearing once. The starting material was PBMCs, mostly from graft donor cells, obtained 360 days after TCRalphabeta/CD19-depleted stem cell transplant. The receptors here all came from a male patient aged 5 to 17 who had a stem cell transplant for acute myeloid leukemia, so the T cells may come from the graft donor.

This chain links TRBV20-1 with TRBJ1-3; perhaps TRBD1 as D (5 bases). CDR3 length: 14 residues. The ends were cut back, 3 bases at V and 4 bases at J, with 13 bases in the middle. CDR1 is DFQATT and CDR2 is SNEGSKA in the germline V gene (reference sequence). DNA for the CDR3: TGCAGTGCTAGCCCGGGGACGGGAGGAAACACCATATATTTT. Protein product: CSASPGTGGNTIYF.

The sample holds many counts of this clonotype. The V and J genes are TRBV12-3 or TRBV12-4 and TRBJ2-3, with 7 bases fitting TRBD2. The CDR3 length is 15 residues. V was pared by 8 bases and J by 4 bases, with 12 bases of the junction left unmatched. The DNA of the CDR3 is TGTGCCAGCGGGTTGGGGGGAGGGCCCGCAGATACGCAGTATTTT. It codes for CASGLGGGPADTQYF.

This clonotype was counted many times. This chain links TRBV28 with TRBJ2-1; 10 nucleotides line up with TRBD2. Germline CDR1 is MDHEN and CDR2 is SYDVKM. The CDR3 totals 15 residues. The J segment lost 8 bases and the V segment lost 5 bases, leaving 9 bases of the junction unmatched. The CDR3 nucleotides read TGTGCCAGCAGTCCCAGACTAGCGGGCGCCTATGAGCAGTTCTTC. As protein: CASSPRLAGAYEQFF.

In its sample, this clonotype was seen many times. The rearrangement uses TRBV20-1 and TRBJ1-5; 8 bases map to TRBD1. Germline loops: CDR1 DFQATT, CDR2 SNEGSKA (reference sequence). With 6 bases clipped from V and 1 base from J, the junction kept 2 bases outside the gene matches. The length of the CDR3 is 13 residues. The chain's CDR3 is CSARTGSNQPQHF. CDR3 bases: TGCAGTGCCAGGACAGGGAGCAATCAGCCCCAGCATTTT.

This clonotype was seen at least ten times. The CDR3 is CASKGETQYF. For the CDR3, the DNA is TGTGCCAGTAAGGGGGAGACCCAGTACTTC. The genes are TRBV19 and TRBJ2-5, with D possibly being TRBD1 (5 bases). Germline CDR1 is LNHDA and CDR2 is SQIVND (reference sequence). The V end was cut by 7 bases, the J end by 5 bases, with 5 bases between. CDR3 length: 10 amino acids. The full variable domain, rest sourced from reference TRBV19 and TRBJ2-5, is DGGITQSPKYLFRKEGQNVTLSCEQNLNHDAMYWYRQDPGQGLRLIYYSQIVNDFQKGDIAEGYSVSREKKESFPLTVTSAQKNPTAFYLCASKGETQYFGPGTRLLVL.